This T cell receptor (beta chain) was captured in a study of cytomegalovirus exposure and HLA in healthy donors. Study overall: Early released data comprised around 80 million unique TCRs from HLA-typed donors.

This clone was counted only a few times. As yet, its antigen is unknown. Broader study findings: Common viral pathogens seemed to be connected with several of the most significant clusters, according to a later analysis.

Primers: 60 Vbeta forward and 13 Jbeta reverse. Per the study methods: The count from a later analysis was tens of millions of unique TCR beta chains, some 12 million of them shared. The data were produced by immunoSEQ multiplex PCR, yet TCRdb's version contains in-frame clones alone and is incomplete. That table gives V, J and clone size, and the DNA gave D and trimming. This sample has approximately 180,000 clones; around four fifths occur once, and the top ten carry roughly 1.4%. CDR3 size: 16 residues. In germline, CDR1 is GTSNPN, CDR2 SVGIG (reference sequence). V dropped 3 bases and J dropped 5; count of bases not matched to a gene: 12.

Sample: PBMCs. The chain joins TRBV30 to TRBJ2-3, with 9 bases matching TRBD2. The clonotype comes from a woman aged 25 to 45 in good health and CMV-seropositive. CDR3 coding DNA: TGTGCCTGGAGAGGGGTGATGGCGGGAGGGAGAGATACGCAGTATTTT. As protein: CAWRGVMAGGRDTQYF.